This TCR beta chain was obtained from a study of cytomegalovirus exposure and HLA in healthy donors. Donors were ostensibly healthy at sampling, although undocumented immune exposures were probable. CDR1 is MNHNY and CDR2 is SVGAGI in the germline V gene (reference sequence). CDR3 length equals 15 residues. With 2 bases removed from V and 8 bases from J, the gap between germline ends came to 18 bases. The PCR employed 60 Vbeta primers together with 13 Jbeta primers. This table comes from immunoSEQ multiplex PCR, and its TCRdb copy is limited to in-frame clones, with some not included. Here the sample spans some 110,000 clones, about 70% being singletons.

Sequencing used PBMCs. This clonotype was obtained from a woman aged 25-40 years in good health and CMV-seronegative. The rearrangement joins TRBV6-6 to TRBJ1-1; D is uncertain. The CDR3 is CASSYPETAASEAFF. The CDR3 DNA reads as TGTGCCAGCAGTTACCCCGAAACAGCGGCTTCAGAAGCTTTCTTT.